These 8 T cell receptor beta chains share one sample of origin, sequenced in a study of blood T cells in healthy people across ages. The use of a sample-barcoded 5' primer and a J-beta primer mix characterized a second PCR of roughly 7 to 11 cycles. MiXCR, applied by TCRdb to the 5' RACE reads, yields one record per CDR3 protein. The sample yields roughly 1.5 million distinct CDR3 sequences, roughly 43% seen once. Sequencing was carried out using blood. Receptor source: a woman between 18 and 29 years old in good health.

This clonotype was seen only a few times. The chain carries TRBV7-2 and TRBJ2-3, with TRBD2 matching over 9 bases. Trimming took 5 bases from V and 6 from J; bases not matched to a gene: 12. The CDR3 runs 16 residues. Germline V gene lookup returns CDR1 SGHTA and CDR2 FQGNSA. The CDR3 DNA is TGTGCCAGCAGCCCACGCGCGGGGGGGCGGTTGGATACGCAGTATTTT. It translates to CASSPRAGGRLDTQYF.

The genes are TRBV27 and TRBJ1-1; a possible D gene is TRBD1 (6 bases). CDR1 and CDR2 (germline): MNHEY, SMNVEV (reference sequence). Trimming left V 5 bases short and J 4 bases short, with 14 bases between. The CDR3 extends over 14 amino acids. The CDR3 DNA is TGTGCCAGCAGTCAGAAAGGGGGGGGCACTGAAGCTTTCTTT. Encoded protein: CASSQKGGGTEAFF.

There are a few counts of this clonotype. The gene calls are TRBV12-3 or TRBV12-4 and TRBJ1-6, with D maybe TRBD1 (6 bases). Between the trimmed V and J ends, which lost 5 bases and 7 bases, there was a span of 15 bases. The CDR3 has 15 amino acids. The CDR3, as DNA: TGTGCCAGCAGTCCCAGGGGACCGTTGAATTCACCCCTCCACTTT. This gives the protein CASSPRGPLNSPLHF.

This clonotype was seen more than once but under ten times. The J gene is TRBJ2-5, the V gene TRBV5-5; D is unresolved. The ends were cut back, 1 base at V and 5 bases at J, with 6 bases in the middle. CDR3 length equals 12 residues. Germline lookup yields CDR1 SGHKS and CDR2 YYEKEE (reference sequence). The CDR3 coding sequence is TGTGCCAGCAGCTTGACGTACGAGACCCAGTACTTC. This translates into CASSLTYETQYF.

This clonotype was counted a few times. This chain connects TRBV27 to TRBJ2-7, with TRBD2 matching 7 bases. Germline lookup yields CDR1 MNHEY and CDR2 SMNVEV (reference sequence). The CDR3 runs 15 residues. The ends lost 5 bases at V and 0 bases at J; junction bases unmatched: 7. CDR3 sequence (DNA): TGTGCCAGCAGTCCTCTAGCGGCAGCCTCCTACGAGCAGTACTTC. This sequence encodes CASSPLAAASYEQYF.

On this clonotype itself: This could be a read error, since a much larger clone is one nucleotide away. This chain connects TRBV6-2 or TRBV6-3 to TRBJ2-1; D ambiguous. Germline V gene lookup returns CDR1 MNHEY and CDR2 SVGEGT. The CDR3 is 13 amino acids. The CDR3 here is CASNYDGYNEQFF. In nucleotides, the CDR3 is TGTGCCAGCAATTACGACGGCTACAATGAGCAGTTCTTC.

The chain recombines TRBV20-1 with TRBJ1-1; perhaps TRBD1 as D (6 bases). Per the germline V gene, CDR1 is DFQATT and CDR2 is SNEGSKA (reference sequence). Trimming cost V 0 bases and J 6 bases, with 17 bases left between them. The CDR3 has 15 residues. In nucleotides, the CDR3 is TGCAGTGCTAGAGATGGGGGCCGGGGAAAACCTGAAGCTTTCTTT. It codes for CSARDGGRGKPEAFF.

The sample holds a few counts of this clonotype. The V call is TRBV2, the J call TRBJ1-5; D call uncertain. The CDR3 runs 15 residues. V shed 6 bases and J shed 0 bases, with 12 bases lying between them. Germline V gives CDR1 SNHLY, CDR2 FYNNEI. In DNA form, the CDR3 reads TGTGCCAGCAGCTCCCCTAGGGTTAGCAATCAGCCCCAGCATTTT. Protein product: CASSSPRVSNQPQHF.